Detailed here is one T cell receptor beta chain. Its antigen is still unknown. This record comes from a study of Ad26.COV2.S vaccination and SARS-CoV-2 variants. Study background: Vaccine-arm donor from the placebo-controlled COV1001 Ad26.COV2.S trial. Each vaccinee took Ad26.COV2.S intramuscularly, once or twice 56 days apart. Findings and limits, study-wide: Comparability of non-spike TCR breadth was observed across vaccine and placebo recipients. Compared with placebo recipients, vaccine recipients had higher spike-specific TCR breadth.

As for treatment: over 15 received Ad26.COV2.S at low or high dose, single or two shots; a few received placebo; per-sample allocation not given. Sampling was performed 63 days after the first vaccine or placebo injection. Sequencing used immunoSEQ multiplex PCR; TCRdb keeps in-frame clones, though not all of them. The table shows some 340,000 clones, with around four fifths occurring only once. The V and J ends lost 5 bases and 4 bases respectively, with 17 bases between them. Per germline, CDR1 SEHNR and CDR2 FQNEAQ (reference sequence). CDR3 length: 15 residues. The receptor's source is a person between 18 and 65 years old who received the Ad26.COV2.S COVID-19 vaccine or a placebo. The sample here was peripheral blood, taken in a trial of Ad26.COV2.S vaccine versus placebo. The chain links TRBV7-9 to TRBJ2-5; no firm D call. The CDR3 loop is CASSPDLGIGETQYF. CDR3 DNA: TGTGCCAGCAGCCCAGACCTGGGGATAGGAGAGACCCAGTACTTC.